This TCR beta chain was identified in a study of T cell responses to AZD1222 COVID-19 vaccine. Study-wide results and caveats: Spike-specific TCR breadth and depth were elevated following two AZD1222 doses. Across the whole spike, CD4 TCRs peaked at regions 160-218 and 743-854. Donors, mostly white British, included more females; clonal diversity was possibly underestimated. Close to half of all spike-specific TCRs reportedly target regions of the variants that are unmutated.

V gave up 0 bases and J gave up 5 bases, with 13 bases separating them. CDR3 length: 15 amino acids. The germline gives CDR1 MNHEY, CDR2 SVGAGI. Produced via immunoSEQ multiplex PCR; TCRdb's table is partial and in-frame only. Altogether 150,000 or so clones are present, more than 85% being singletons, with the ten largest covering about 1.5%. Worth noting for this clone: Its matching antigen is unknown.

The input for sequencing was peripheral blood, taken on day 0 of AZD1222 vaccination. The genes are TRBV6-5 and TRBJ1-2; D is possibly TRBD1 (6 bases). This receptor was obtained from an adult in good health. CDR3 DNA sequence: TGTGCCAGCAGTTACTCCCGAGGGCAGGGGTATGGCTACACCTTC. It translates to CASSYSRGQGYGYTF.